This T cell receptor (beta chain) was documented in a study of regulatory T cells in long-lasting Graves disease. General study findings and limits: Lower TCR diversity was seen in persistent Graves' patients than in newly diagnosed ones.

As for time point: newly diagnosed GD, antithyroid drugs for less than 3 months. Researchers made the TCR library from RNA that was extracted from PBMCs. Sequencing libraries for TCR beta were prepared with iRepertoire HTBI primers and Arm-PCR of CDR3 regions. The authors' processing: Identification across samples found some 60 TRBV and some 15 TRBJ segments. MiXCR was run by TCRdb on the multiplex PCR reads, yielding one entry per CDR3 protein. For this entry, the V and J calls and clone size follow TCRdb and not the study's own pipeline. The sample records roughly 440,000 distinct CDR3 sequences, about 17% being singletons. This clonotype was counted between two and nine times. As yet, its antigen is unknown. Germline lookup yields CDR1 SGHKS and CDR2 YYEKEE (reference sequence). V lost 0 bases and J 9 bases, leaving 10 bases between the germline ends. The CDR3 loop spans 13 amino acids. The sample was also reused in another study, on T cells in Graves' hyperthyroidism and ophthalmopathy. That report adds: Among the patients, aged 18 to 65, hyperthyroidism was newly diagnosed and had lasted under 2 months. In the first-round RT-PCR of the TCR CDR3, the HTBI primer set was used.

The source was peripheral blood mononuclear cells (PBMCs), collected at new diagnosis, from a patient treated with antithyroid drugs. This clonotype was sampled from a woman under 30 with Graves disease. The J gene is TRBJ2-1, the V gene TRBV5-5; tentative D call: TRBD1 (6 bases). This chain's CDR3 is CASSLGGPFEQFF. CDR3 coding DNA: TGTGCCAGCAGCTTGGGGGGGCCATTTGAGCAGTTCTTC.